The 20 T cell receptor beta chains listed next were all sequenced from one sample in a study of T cells in Graves' hyperthyroidism and ophthalmopathy (dated 2019 in TCRdb). The library was built by means of multiplex PCR. This sample was sequenced with an Illumina HiSeq 2000. Amplification of TCR beta CDR3 regions was carried out from RNA transcripts. The first round of RT-PCR for the TCR CDR3 was performed with the HTBI primer set and the Qiagen OneStep RT-PCR kit. TCRdb reworked the public reads: Q25 trimming with fastp, MiXCR clone assembly, productive beta chains retained. Merged by CDR3 protein, the rows form single entries marked with the most common genes and DNA. The sample table records 500,000 to 800,000 distinct CDR3 sequences; 45% of these occur just once. Under 8% of the sample lies in the top ten. Material for sequencing was peripheral blood or thyroid tissue (not recorded which). Receptor source: an adult man with Graves' disease, either hyperthyroidism or ophthalmopathy (not recorded which).

This clonotype was picked up a small number of times. The chain joins TRBV6-1 to TRBJ2-7; possibly TRBD1 for D (5 bases). Germline CDR1 is MNHNS and CDR2 is SASEGT. The CDR3 has 15 residues. V lost 3 bases and J lost 1, with 13 bases in between. The CDR3 nucleotides read TGTGCCAGCAGTGAGGGCAGGGCCCTATCCTACGAGCAGTACTTC. It codes for CASSEGRALSYEQYF.

The CDR3 DNA reads as TGCAGCGTTGAAGGGGGGGCTAGCGGCGAAAAACTGTTTTTT. Its translation is CSVEGGASGEKLFF. The chain employs TRBV29-1 and TRBJ1-4; the D gene is possibly TRBD1 (6 bases). The germline CDR1 and CDR2 sequences are SQVTM and ANQGSEA. This CDR3 region has 14 residues. Trimming took off 1 base at V and 8 bases at J, with 14 bases between the two ends.

This clonotype was observed many times. The V gene is TRBV2, the J gene TRBJ1-5; TRBD1 might be the D (5 bases). The CDR3 length is 15 residues. The germline CDR1 and CDR2 sequences are SNHLY and FYNNEI. V was clipped by 7 bases and J by 5 bases, with 18 bases between them. CDR3 in DNA: TGTGCCAGCAAAGAGAACGGGGGGTACGATCAGCCCCAGCATTTT. This encodes CASKENGGYDQPQHF.

Ten or more counts support this clonotype. J is TRBJ1-2 and V is TRBV4-1; possibly TRBD1 for D (6 bases). The germline CDR1 and CDR2 sequences are MGHRA and YSYEKL. The CDR3 has 14 residues. V lost 3 bases and J 4 bases, leaving 12 bases between the germline ends. CDR3 in DNA: TGCGCCAGCAGCCACAAGACAGGCCCCTATGGCTACACCTTC. Its translation: CASSHKTGPYGYTF.

V usage is TRBV28 and J usage is TRBJ1-6; TRBD1 agrees at 7 bases. Losses at the gene ends were 6 bases for V and 6 bases for J; bases not matched to a gene: 5. CDR1 and CDR2 from the germline V gene are MDHEN and SYDVKM. This CDR3 spans 14 amino acids. The CDR3 DNA reads as TGTGCCAGCAGGGCAGGGGGGTCTAATTCACCCCTCCACTTT. Protein sequence: CASRAGGSNSPLHF.

V and J are TRBV20-1 and TRBJ1-1; TRBD1 is a possible D gene (5 bases). Germline-derived CDR1 and CDR2 are DFQATT and SNEGSKA (reference sequence). Trimming took off 1 base at V and 4 bases at J, with 16 bases between the two ends. The CDR3 covers 15 residues. CDR3 nucleotides: TGCAGTGCTAGAGGGGGCGGGAGAGACGGCACTGAAGCTTTCTTT. Translating it yields CSARGGGRDGTEAFF.

This clonotype was observed at least ten times. In DNA, the CDR3 is TGCAGCGTCGGACAGGCTAGGGAGACCCAGTACTTC. It yields the protein CSVGQARETQYF. The V call is TRBV29-1, the J call TRBJ2-5; 7 bases align to TRBD1. This CDR3 region has 12 residues. Germline V gene sequence: CDR1 SQVTM, CDR2 ANQGSEA. The ends lost 6 bases at V and 5 bases at J; junction bases unmatched: 6.

This clonotype was observed at least ten times. CDR3 bases: TGTGCCATCAGTGAGCAGGGTGGGGGCACTGAAGCTTTCTTT. Its protein is CAISEQGGGTEAFF. The chain recombines TRBV10-3 with TRBJ1-1; D is perhaps TRBD1 (5 bases). V was shortened by 2 bases and J by 4 bases, with 11 bases between the two germline ends. CDR3 length: 14 amino acids. Germline CDR1 ENHRY, CDR2 SYGVKD.

CDR3 nucleotides: TGCAGCTTGTCTCTGAACACTGAAGCTTTCTTT. This translates into CSLSLNTEAFF. The chain carries TRBV29-1 and TRBJ1-1; the D is unclear. This CDR3 has 11 residues. Trimming took 8 bases from V and 0 from J, leaving 7 bases between them. Germline lookup yields CDR1 SQVTM and CDR2 ANQGSEA.

This clonotype was counted many times. The chain links TRBV6-6 to TRBJ2-5; tentatively, D is TRBD2 (5 bases). This CDR3 has 11 residues. Germline loops: CDR1 MNHNY, CDR2 SVGAGI (reference sequence). Trimming took off 10 bases at V and 5 bases at J, with 11 bases between the two ends. CDR3 nucleotide sequence: TGTGCCACCGGGATGGGGGAGACCCAGTACTTC. Amino acids: CATGMGETQYF.

A note on this clonotype: At one boundary the junction diverges from the germline segment, which might be a read error. The chain is built from TRBV5-1 and TRBJ1-5, with D uncertain. Germline V gene data show CDR1 as SGHRS and CDR2 as YFSETQ. The CDR3 sequence is 15 residues long. CDR3 amino acids: CASSLGPLSYQPRHF. The CDR3 DNA follows: TGCGCCAGCAGCTTGGGCCCTCTTAGCTATCAGCCCCGGCATTTT.

This clonotype has more than one count but fewer than ten. The rearrangement uses TRBV9 and TRBJ1-3; no reliable D call. The CDR3 extends over 13 amino acids. Trimming removed 5 bases from V and 2 bases from J, with 8 bases in between. Germline V gene lookup returns CDR1 SGDLS and CDR2 YYNGEE. The chain's CDR3 is CASRAGAGNTIYF. As DNA, the CDR3 is TGTGCCAGCAGAGCGGGAGCTGGAAACACCATATATTTT. Filled out from reference TRBV9 and TRBJ1-3, the complete variable domain reads DSGVTQTPKHLITATGQRVTLRCSPRSGDLSVYWYQQSLDQGLQFLIQYYNGEERAKGNILERFSAQQFPDLHSELNLSSLELGDSALYFCASRAGAGNTIYFGEGSWLTVV.

This clonotype turned up a few times. The rearrangement uses TRBV5-4 and TRBJ2-5; D gene unclear. Between the trimmed V and J ends, which lost 0 bases and 4 bases, there was a span of 10 bases. The CDR3 covers 14 residues. Germline CDR1 and CDR2: SGHNT and YYREEE (reference sequence). DNA for the CDR3: TGTGCCAGCAGCTTGGCCACAGTCTCAGAGACCCAGTACTTC. It specifies CASSLATVSETQYF.

Comments on this clonotype: A much larger clone differs by one base, so this may be a read error. Here the CDR3 reads CASSSYSSTYEQYF. The CDR3, as DNA: TGTGCCAGCAGCTCTTACTCGAGCACCTACGAGCAGTACTTC. This chain joins TRBV11-2 and TRBJ2-7; D is unresolved. The CDR3 extends over 14 amino acids. Deletions cut 4 bases from V and 2 bases from J, with 12 bases between. Germline CDR1 SGHAT, CDR2 FQNNGV.

This clonotype was counted only a few times. The chain links TRBV11-1 to TRBJ1-5; D is uncertain. The germline V and J ends were trimmed by 3 bases and 0 bases, with 9 bases remaining between them. This CDR3 is 15 amino acids long. The V gene's germline CDR1 is SGHAT and CDR2 FQDESV (reference sequence). The CDR3 nucleotides are TGTGCCAGCAGCTTCTCTCATCATAGCAATCAGCCCCAGCATTTT. Translated, it gives CASSFSHHSNQPQHF. The variable domain in full, with the rest retrieved from reference TRBV11-1 and TRBJ1-5, is EAEVAQSPRYKITEKSQAVAFWCDPISGHATLYWYRQILGQGPELLVQFQDESVVDDSQLPKDRFSAERLKGVDSTLKIQPAELGDSAMYLCASSFSHHSNQPQHFGDGTRLSIL.

This clonotype was seen a few times. The chain joins TRBV6-5 to TRBJ2-5; the D gene is possibly TRBD2 (5 bases). The germline V gene encodes CDR1 MNHEY and CDR2 SVGAGI. Trimming took off 0 bases at V and 9 bases at J, with 11 bases between the two ends. The CDR3 is made up of 13 amino acids. The CDR3 bases are TGTGCCAGCAGTTACTCGAGTCACGGGGCCCAGTACTTC. Its translation: CASSYSSHGAQYF.

This clonotype showed up many times. The rearrangement joins TRBV3-1 to TRBJ1-6; no definite D call. CDR1 and CDR2 (germline): LGHDT, YNNKEL (reference sequence). There are 13 residues in the CDR3. V gave up 0 bases and J gave up 9 bases, with 6 bases separating them. CDR3 residues: CASSQDRGSPLHF. For the CDR3, the DNA is TGTGCCAGCAGCCAAGATCGCGGTTCACCCCTCCACTTT.

At least ten counts were recorded for this clonotype. This chain uses TRBV19 with TRBJ2-6; D could derive from TRBD1 or TRBD2 (6 bases each). Germline lookup yields CDR1 LNHDA and CDR2 SQIVND (reference sequence). CDR3 size: 14 residues. Trimming took off 8 bases at V and 0 bases at J, with 8 bases between the two ends. The CDR3 DNA sequence: TGTGCCAGTCGGGGGCTCTCTGGGGCCAACGTCCTGACTTTC. Translating gives CASRGLSGANVLTF.

The chain joins TRBV29-1 to TRBJ1-6; tentative D call: TRBD1 (5 bases). From germline, CDR1 is SQVTM and CDR2 ANQGSEA. The germline V and J ends were trimmed by 6 bases and 7 bases, with 16 bases remaining between them. The CDR3 runs to 14 residues. Here the CDR3 DNA reads TGCAGCGTCTTGATGGGGGACCGCAATTCACCCCTCCACTTT. Translating it yields CSVLMGDRNSPLHF.

This clonotype was seen a few times. The CDR3 nucleotides read TGCAGCGTTGAGGGTACGGGGGAGGGTCGGGAGACCCAGTACTTC. It specifies CSVEGTGEGRETQYF. This chain uses TRBV29-1 with TRBJ2-5; 7 bases match TRBD2. The ends lost 3 bases at V and 5 bases at J; junction bases unmatched: 12. The CDR3 consists of 15 residues. Germline CDR1 reads SQVTM; CDR2 reads ANQGSEA.